The clone carrying this T cell receptor beta chain was counted ten times or more. No antigen is known for it. The data derive from a study of identical twins. The CDR3 totals 15 residues. CDR1 and CDR2 (germline): DFQATT, SNEGSKA (reference sequence). One entry per CDR3 protein results from TCRdb running MiXCR on the 5' RACE reads. The table lists fewer than 250,000 distinct CDR3 sequences, roughly 7.5% of them singletons. Study outcomes and limitations: Cross-sectional statistics underpinned the conclusions; the same donors were not followed.

These data also featured in a second study, about yellow fever vaccine responses in identical twins.

The sequenced sample consisted of CD8+ T cells sorted from blood. The sequence was obtained from a woman aged 18 to 35 in good health. The chain recombines TRBV20-1 with TRBJ2-4, with D perhaps matching TRBD1 or TRBD2 (7 bases each). The CDR3 loop is CSASLGGGSKNIQYF. CDR3 DNA: TGCAGCGCTTCCCTGGGAGGGGGCAGCAAAAACATTCAGTACTTC.